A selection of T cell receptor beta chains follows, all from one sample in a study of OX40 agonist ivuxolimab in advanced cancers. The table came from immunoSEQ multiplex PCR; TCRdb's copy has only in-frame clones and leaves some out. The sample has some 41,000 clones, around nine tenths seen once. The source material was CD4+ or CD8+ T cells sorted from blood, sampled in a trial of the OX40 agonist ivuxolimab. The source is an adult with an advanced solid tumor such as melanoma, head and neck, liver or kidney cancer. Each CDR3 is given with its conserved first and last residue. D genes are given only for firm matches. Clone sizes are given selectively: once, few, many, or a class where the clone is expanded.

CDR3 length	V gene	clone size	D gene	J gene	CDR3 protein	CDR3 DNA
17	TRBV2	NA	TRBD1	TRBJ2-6	CASSDTDRAPGANVLTF	TGTGCCAGCAGCGACACCGACAGGGCTCCTGGGGCCAACGTCCTGACTTTC
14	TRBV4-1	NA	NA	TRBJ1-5	CASRGANGNQPQHF	TGCGCCAGCAGGGGTGCGAACGGCAATCAGCCCCAGCATTTT
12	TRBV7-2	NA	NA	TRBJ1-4	CASSLIREKLFF	TGTGCCAGCAGCTTAATCAGAGAAAAACTGTTTTTT
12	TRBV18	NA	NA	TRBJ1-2	CASSPDLFGYTF	TGTGCCAGCTCCCCGGACCTATTTGGCTACACCTTC
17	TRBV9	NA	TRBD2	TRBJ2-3	CASSVAGLAGVTDTQYF	TGTGCCAGCAGCGTAGCGGGACTAGCGGGAGTCACTGATACGCAGTATTTT
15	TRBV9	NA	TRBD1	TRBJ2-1	CASSDGTGSYNEQFF	TGTGCCAGCAGCGACGGGACAGGGAGTTACAATGAGCAGTTCTTC
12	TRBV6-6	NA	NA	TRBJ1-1	CAVSPLATEAFF	TGTGCCGTGAGCCCCCTTGCCACTGAAGCTTTCTTT
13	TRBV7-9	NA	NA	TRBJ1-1	CASSLTGTTEAFF	TGTGCCAGCAGCTTAACAGGAACCACTGAAGCTTTCTTT
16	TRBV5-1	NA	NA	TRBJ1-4	CASSSPAGVGNEKLFF	TGCGCCAGCAGCTCCCCTGCGGGGGTGGGTAATGAAAAACTGTTTTTT
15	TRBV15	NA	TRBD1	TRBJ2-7	CATSRGQGAGYEQYF	TGTGCCACCAGCAGAGGACAGGGGGCAGGCTACGAGCAGTACTTC
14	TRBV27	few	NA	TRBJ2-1	CASSLLAEYNEQFF	TGTGCCAGCAGTTTATTGGCGGAGTACAATGAGCAGTTCTTC
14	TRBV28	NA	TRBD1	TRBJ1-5	CASSRQGRNQPQHF	TGTGCCAGCAGTAGACAGGGGCGCAATCAGCCCCAGCATTTT
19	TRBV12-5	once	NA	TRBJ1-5	CASGSQTPGQGIAISPSIF	NA
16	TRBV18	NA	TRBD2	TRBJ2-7	CASSPGLAGGPYEQYF	TGTGCCAGCTCACCGGGGCTAGCGGGAGGCCCCTACGAGCAGTACTTC
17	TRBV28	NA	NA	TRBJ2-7	CASSLAPGGTPPYEQYF	TGTGCCAGCAGTTTAGCCCCTGGGGGAACCCCTCCGTACGAGCAGTACTTC
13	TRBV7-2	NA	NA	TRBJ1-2	CASSLDSNYGYTF	TGTGCCAGCAGCCTAGACAGTAACTATGGCTACACCTTC